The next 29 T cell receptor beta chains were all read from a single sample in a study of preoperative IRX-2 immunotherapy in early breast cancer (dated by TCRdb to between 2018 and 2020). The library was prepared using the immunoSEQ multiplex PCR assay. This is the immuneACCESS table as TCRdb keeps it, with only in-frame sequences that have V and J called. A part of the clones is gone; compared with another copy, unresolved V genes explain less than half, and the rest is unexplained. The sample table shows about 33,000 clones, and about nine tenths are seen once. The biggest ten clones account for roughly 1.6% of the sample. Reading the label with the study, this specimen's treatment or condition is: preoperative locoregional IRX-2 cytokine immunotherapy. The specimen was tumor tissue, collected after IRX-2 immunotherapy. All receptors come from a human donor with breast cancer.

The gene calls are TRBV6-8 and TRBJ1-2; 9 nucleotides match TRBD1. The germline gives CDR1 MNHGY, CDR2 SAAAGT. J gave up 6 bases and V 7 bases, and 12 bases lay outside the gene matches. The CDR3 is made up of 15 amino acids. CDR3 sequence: CASTSGGQGRDGYTF. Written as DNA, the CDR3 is TGTGCCAGCACTTCCGGGGGACAGGGTCGAGATGGCTACACCTTC.

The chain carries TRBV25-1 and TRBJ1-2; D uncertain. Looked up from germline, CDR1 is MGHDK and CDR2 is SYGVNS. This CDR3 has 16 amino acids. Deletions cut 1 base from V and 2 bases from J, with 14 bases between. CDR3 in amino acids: CASSELEGSGNYGYTF. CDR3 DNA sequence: TGTGCCAGCAGTGAATTAGAAGGGTCCGGGAACTATGGCTACACCTTC.

Here the CDR3 reads CASSLVGGVTAKNIQYF. The DNA for the CDR3 is TGTGCCAGCAGCTTGGTGGGGGGGGTCACTGCCAAAAACATTCAGTACTTC. The chain links TRBV11-3 to TRBJ2-4; 7 positions agree with TRBD2. The CDR3 spans 17 residues. CDR1 SGHNT and CDR2 YENEEA come from the germline V gene. Trimming removed 3 bases from V and 1 base from J; junction bases left unmatched: 9.

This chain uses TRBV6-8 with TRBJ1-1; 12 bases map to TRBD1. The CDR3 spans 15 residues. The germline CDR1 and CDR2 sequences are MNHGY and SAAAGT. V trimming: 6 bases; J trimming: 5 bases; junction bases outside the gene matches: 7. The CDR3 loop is CASRPRGQGATEAFF. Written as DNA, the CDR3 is TGTGCCAGCAGACCCAGGGGACAGGGGGCTACTGAAGCTTTCTTT.

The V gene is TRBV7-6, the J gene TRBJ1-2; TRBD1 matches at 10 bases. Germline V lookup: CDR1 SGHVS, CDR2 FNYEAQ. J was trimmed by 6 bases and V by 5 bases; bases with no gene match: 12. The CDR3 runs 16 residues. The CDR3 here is CASSLGQGVILDGYTF. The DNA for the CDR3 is TGTGCCAGCAGCCTAGGACAGGGGGTAATTCTGGATGGCTACACCTTC.

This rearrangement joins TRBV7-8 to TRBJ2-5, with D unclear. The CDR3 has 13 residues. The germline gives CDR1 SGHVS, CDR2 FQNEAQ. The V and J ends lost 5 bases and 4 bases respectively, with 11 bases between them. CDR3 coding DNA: TGTGCCAGCAGCCTATATAACGGAGAGACCCAGTACTTC. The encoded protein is CASSLYNGETQYF.

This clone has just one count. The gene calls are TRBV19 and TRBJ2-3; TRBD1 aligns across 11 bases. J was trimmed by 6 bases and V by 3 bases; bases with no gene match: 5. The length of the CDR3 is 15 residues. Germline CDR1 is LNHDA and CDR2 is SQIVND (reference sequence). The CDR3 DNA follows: TGTGCCAGTAGTATGACCGGGACAGGGGGGGATACGCAGTATTTT. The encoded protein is CASSMTGTGGDTQYF.

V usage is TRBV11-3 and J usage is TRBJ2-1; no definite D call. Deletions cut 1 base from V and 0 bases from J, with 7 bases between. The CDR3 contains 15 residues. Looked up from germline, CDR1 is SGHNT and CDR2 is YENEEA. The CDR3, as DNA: TGTGCCAGCAGCTTAGGAGGCGGCTCCTACAATGAGCAGTTCTTC. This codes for CASSLGGGSYNEQFF.

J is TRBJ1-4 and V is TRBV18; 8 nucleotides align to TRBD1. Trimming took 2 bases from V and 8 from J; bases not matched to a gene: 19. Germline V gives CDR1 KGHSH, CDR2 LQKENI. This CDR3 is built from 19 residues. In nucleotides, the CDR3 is TGTGCCAGCTCACCAAAGGGGTCAGGGGGCGCTTCCGAGGAAGAAAAACTGTTTTTT. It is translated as CASSPKGSGGASEEEKLFF.

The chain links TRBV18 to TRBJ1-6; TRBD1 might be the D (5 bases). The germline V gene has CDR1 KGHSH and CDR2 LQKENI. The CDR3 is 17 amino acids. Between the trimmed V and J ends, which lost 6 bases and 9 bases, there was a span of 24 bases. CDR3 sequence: CASSLVGTLEPGSPLHF. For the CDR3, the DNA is TGTGCCAGCTCGCTTGTTGGGACCCTCGAGCCAGGTTCACCCCTCCACTTT.

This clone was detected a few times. DNA for the CDR3: TGTGCCAGCAGTAAACTAGCGGGAGTAGTTTACAATGAGCAGTTCTTC. Translating gives CASSKLAGVVYNEQFF. The chain is built from TRBV11-3 and TRBJ2-1; 11 bases line up with TRBD2. The CDR3 has 16 amino acids. V lost 6 bases and J lost 4; bases outside the gene matches: 8. In germline, CDR1 is SGHNT, CDR2 YENEEA.

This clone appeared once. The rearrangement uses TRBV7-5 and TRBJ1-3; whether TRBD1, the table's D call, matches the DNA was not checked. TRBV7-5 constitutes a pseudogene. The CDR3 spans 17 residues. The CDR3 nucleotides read TGTGCCAGCAGTTTTGGAACGACAGGGGAGGATGGAAACACCATATATTTT. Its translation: CASSFGTTGEDGNTIYF.

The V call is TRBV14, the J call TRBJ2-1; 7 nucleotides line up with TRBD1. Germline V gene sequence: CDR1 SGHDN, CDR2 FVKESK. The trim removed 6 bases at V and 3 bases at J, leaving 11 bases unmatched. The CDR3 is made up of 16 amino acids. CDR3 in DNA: TGTGCCAGCAGTCTGGGATTACAGGGGTACTACAATGAGCAGTTCTTC. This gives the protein CASSLGLQGYYNEQFF.

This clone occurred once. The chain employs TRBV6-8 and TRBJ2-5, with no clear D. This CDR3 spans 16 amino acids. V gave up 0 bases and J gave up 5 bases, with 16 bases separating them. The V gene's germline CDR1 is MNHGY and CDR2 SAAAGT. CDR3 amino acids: CASSYSVGTISETQYF. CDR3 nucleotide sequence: TGTGCCAGCAGTTACTCCGTGGGAACCATATCCGAGACCCAGTACTTC.

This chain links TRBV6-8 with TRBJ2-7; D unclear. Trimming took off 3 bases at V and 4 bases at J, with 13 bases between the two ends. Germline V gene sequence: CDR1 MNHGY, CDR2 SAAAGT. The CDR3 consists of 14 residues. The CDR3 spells CASSYMGINYEQYV. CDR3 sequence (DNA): TGTGCCAGCAGTTATATGGGGATTAATTACGAGCAGTACGTC.

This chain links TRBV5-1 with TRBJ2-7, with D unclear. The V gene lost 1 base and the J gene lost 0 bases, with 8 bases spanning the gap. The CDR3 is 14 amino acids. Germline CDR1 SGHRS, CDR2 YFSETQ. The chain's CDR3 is CASSLSRGSYEQYF. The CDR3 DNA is TGCGCCAGCAGCTTGAGTCGAGGCTCCTACGAGCAGTACTTC. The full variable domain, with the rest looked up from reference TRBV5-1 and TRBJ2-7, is KAGVTQTPRYLIKTRGQQVTLSCSPISGHRSVSWYQQTPGQGLQFLFEYFSETQRNKGNFPGRFSGRQFSNSRSEMNVSTLELGDSALYLCASSLSRGSYEQYFGPGTRLTVT.

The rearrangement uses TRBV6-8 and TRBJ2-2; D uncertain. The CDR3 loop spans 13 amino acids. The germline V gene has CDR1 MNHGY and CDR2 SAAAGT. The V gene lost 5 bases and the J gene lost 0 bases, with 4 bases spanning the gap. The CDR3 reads CASSRTNTGELFF. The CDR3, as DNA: TGTGCCAGCAGTAGAACGAACACCGGGGAGCTGTTTTTT.

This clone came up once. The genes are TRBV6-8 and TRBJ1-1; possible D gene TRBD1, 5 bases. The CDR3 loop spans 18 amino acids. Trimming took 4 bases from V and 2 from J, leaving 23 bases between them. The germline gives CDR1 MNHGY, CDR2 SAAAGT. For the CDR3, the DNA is TGTGCCAGCAGTTCGCCCTACCCACGAAGACAGAAAAACACTGAAGCTTTCTTT. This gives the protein CASSSPYPRRQKNTEAFF.

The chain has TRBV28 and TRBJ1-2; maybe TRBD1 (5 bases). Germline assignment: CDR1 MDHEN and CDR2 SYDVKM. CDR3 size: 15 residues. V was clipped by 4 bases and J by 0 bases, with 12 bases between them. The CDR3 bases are TGTGCCAGCAGTTCCGAGGGGTCGGCTAACTATGGCTACACCTTC. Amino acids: CASSSEGSANYGYTF.

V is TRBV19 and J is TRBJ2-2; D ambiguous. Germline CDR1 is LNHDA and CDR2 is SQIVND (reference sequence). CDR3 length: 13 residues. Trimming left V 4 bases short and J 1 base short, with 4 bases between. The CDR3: CASSNVNTGELFF. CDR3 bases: TGTGCCAGTAGTAACGTGAACACCGGGGAGCTGTTTTTT.

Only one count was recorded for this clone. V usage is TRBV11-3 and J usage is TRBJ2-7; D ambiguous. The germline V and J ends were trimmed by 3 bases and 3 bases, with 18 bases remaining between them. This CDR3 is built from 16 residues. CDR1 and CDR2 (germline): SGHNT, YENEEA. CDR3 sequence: CASSFPEFAKHYEQYV. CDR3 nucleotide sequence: TGTGCCAGCAGCTTTCCAGAATTTGCAAAACACTACGAGCAGTACGTC.

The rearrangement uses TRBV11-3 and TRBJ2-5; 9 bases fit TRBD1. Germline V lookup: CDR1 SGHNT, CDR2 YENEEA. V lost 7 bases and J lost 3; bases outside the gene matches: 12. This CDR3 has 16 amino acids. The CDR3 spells CASTTAPGQGEETQYF. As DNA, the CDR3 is TGTGCCAGCACTACAGCCCCGGGACAGGGAGAAGAGACCCAGTACTTC.

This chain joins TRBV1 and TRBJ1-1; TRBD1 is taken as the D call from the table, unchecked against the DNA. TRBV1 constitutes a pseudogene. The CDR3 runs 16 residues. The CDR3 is CASSRLTGGPNTEAFF. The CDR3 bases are TGCGCCAGCAGCCGCTTGACAGGGGGACCGAACACTGAAGCTTTCTTT.

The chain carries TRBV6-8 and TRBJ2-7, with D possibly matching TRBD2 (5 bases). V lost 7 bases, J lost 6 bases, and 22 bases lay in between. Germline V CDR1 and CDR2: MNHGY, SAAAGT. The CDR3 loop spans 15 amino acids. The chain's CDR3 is CASTNFRGPAREQYF. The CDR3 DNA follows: TGTGCCAGCACCAACTTTCGAGGGCCTGCTCGCGAGCAGTACTTC.

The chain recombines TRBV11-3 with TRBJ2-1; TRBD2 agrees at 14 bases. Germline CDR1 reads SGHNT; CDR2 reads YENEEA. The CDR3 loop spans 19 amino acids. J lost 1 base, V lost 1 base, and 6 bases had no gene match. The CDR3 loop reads CASSLGGLAGERSYNEQFF. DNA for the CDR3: TGTGCCAGCAGCTTAGGGGGACTAGCGGGAGAAAGGTCCTACAATGAGCAGTTCTTC.

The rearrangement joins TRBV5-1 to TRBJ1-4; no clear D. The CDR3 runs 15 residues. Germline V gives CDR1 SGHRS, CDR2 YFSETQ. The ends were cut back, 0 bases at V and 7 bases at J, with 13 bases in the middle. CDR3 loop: CASSLDGREAEKLFF. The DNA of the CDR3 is TGCGCCAGCAGCTTGGACGGGCGGGAGGCTGAAAAACTGTTTTTT. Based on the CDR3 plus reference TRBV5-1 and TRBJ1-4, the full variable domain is KAGVTQTPRYLIKTRGQQVTLSCSPISGHRSVSWYQQTPGQGLQFLFEYFSETQRNKGNFPGRFSGRQFSNSRSEMNVSTLELGDSALYLCASSLDGREAEKLFFGSGTQLSVL.

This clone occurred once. Here the CDR3 reads CASSSRTSGTGELFF. CDR3 nucleotides: TGTGCCAGCAGCTCCCGGACTAGTGGGACCGGGGAGCTGTTTTTT. The chain employs TRBV7-7 and TRBJ2-2; 7 positions agree with TRBD2. V trimming: 4 bases; J trimming: 5 bases; junction bases outside the gene matches: 7. Germline loops: CDR1 SSHAT, CDR2 FNYEAQ (reference sequence). This CDR3 is built from 15 residues. Complete variable domain (other parts from reference TRBV7-7 and TRBJ2-2): GAGVSQSPRYKVTKRGQDVTLRCDPISSHATLYWYQQALGQGPEFLTYFNYEAQPDKSGLPSDRFSAERPEGSISTLTIQRTEQRDSAMYRCASSSRTSGTGELFFGEGSRLTVL.

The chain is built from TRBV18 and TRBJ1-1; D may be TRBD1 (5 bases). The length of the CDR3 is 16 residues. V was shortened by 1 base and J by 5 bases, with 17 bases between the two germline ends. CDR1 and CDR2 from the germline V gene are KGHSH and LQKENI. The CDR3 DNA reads TGTGCCAGCTCACCACTATCGACAAGCCCAGGGACTGAAGCTTTCTTT. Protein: CASSPLSTSPGTEAFF. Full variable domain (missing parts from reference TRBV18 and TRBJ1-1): NAGVMQNPRHLVRRRGQEARLRCSPMKGHSHVYWYRQLPEEGLKFMVYLQKENIIDESGMPKERFSAEFPKEGPSILRIQQVVRGDSAAYFCASSPLSTSPGTEAFFGQGTRLTVV.

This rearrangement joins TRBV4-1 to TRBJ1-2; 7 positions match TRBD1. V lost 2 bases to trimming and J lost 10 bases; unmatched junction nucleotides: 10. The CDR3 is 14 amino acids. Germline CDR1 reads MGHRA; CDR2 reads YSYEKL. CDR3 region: CASSQHGTAPYYTF. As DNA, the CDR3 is TGCGCCAGCAGCCAACACGGGACAGCGCCGTACTACACCTTC.